This T cell receptor beta chain was captured in a study of cytomegalovirus exposure and HLA in healthy donors. Findings and limits, study-wide: Using the classifier, cytomegalovirus status was reportedly diagnosed with high specificity and sensitivity. A further, later analysis showed that HLA-associated TCR beta chains (compared with equally common others) were more clonally expanded. Later analysis identified about 18,000 TCR beta sequences associated with HLA alleles, using a false discovery rate threshold of 0.05.

V was cut by 0 bases and J by 4 bases, with 12 bases left in between. The CDR3 loop spans 15 amino acids. Germline lookup yields CDR1 GTSNPN and CDR2 SVGIG (reference sequence). The PCR used 60 Vbeta and 13 Jbeta primers. Method: immunoSEQ multiplex PCR; TCRdb's copy keeps in-frame clones and lacks some. The table shows about 260,000 clones, with more than 55% occurring only once. With respect to this clone: Its antigen is still unknown.

The chain is built from TRBV30 and TRBJ1-4; D ambiguous. The clonotype originates from a female donor in good health and CMV-seronegative. Specimen: PBMCs. CDR3 coding DNA: TGTGCCTGGAGTGTATACTCGGGATATAATGAAAAACTGTTTTTT. Amino acid sequence: CAWSVYSGYNEKLFF.